This T cell receptor (beta chain) was documented in a study of blood T cells in healthy people across ages. The germline gives CDR1 SEHNR, CDR2 FQNEAQ (reference sequence). The CDR3 sequence is 19 residues long. With a J-beta primer mix and a sample-barcoded 5' primer, a second PCR ran about 6 to 11 cycles. Tags on each cDNA molecule came from a template-switch adaptor with 12 random nucleotides. TCRdb re-derived calls from the 5' RACE reads in MiXCR, one entry per CDR3 protein. The profile shows about 780,000 distinct CDR3 sequences, about 47% of them singletons. This clonotype showed up many times. Antigen specificity is unknown. Study conclusions and caveats: In the absence of known donor CMV status, changes in expanded clonotypes were possibly confounded.

Those donating, healthy Caucasian individuals from Russia, were aged roughly 6 to 100. The chain couples TRBV7-9 to TRBJ2-5; 7 bases are a match to TRBD2. The end of the DNA is better explained by TRBJ2-7, so the J call may be wrong. The sequenced sample consisted of blood. This TCR was recovered from a man at least 80 years old in good health. As DNA, the CDR3 is TGTGCCAGCAGCTCCTCAAGGGAGGGATCAGCAGTAGGTATGACCGAGCAGTACTTC. Translated, it gives CASSSSREGSAVGMTEQYF.